These T cell receptor beta chains were read from a single sample in a study of shared clonotypes between healthy human individuals. Only in-frame clones appear in the TCRdb table, and some are missing; sequencing was by immunoSEQ multiplex PCR. The sample carries about 480,000 clones, roughly 78% recorded once. Sample: PBMCs. These receptors all come from a woman aged 35 to 49 in good health. Some clones in this sample may be carry-over from other donors' samples. Both conserved end residues are part of each CDR3. D genes are given only for firm matches. A clone size is listed for some rows: how often the clone was seen (once, few, many), or a class if it is expanded.

D gene	J gene	V gene	clone size	CDR3 DNA	CDR3 protein
TRBD1	TRBJ2-7	TRBV27	.	TGTGCCAGCAGATCACTGGGACAGGGATCCTACGAGCAGTACTTC	CASRSLGQGSYEQYF
.	TRBJ2-1	TRBV18	.	TGTGCCAGCTCACCACCAGGGTCGGGGGCGAATGAGCAGTTCTTC	CASSPPGSGANEQFF
.	TRBJ1-4	TRBV10-2	once	TGCGCCAGCGGCGCCGGACAAAGTAATGAAAAACTGTTTTTT	CASGAGQSNEKLFF
TRBD1	TRBJ2-1	TRBV6-1	.	TGTGCCAGCAGTGAAGCACGGACAGGGGGGGTTTACAATGAGCAGTTCTTC	CASSEARTGGVYNEQFF
.	TRBJ2-1	TRBV7-9	.	TGTGCCAGCAGCTCCCTACAGGGCCATGAGCAGTTCTTC	CASSSLQGHEQFF
TRBD1	TRBJ1-2	TRBV7-9	.	TGTGCCAGCAGTTGGGACAGCCACTATGGCTACACCTTC	CASSWDSHYGYTF
TRBD1	TRBJ1-1	TRBV6-1	.	TGTGCCAGCAGAGACAGGGAGGGTGGAAAAGCTTTCTTT	CASRDREGGKAFF
TRBD1	TRBJ2-2	TRBV10-2	.	TGCGCCAGCAGTGCCTCGACAGGGAGAGCCAACACCGGGGAGCTGTTTTTT	CASSASTGRANTGELFF
.	TRBJ2-6	TRBV18	.	TGTGCCAGCTCACCAGGCAGGGCTGGGGCCAACGTCCTGACTTTC	CASSPGRAGANVLTF
.	TRBJ2-1	TRBV6-1	.	TGTGCCAGCAGCCCGGAGGGGGGTTACAATGAGCAGTTCTTC	CASSPEGGYNEQFF
TRBD2	TRBJ2-7	TRBV7-2	.	TGTGCCAGCAGCGTACCGGGACTAGCGGGCTACGAGCAGTACTTC	CASSVPGLAGYEQYF
TRBD2	TRBJ2-7	TRBV5-1	few	TGCGCCAGCAGCGGGACTAGCGGATACTACGAGCAGTACTTC	CASSGTSGYYEQYF
.	TRBJ1-2	TRBV27	.	TGTGCCAGCATTGACAGGACGGGCGGCTACACCTTC	CASIDRTGGYTF
TRBD1	TRBJ1-4	TRBV5-4	.	TGTGCCAGCAGCCCGGACAGGGCTGAAAAACTGTTTTTT	CASSPDRAEKLFF
TRBD1	TRBJ2-7	TRBV7-2	.	TGTGCCAGCAGCTCCACCCCGGGACAGGCCGACGAGCAGTACTTC	CASSSTPGQADEQYF
TRBD1	TRBJ1-1	TRBV27	.	TGTGCCAGCAGTTCCCTGGGACAGGGTATATCGGACTCTGAAGCTTTCTTT	CASSSLGQGISDSEAFF
.	TRBJ1-4	TRBV7-9	few	TGTGCCAGCAGCTTAAACGGTCCTAATGAAAAACTGTTTTTT	CASSLNGPNEKLFF
.	TRBJ1-1	TRBV27	.	TGTGCCAGCAGTTTATCGAAAAACACTGAAGCTTTCTTT	CASSLSKNTEAFF
.	TRBJ2-1	TRBV2	.	TGTGCCAGCTTCGGACTGAACCCATCAAATGAGCAGTTCTTC	CASFGLNPSNEQFF
.	TRBJ2-2	TRBV18	.	TGTGCCAGCTCACCAAATACCCCGGACCTTACGACCGGGGAGCTGTTTTTT	CASSPNTPDLTTGELFF
.	TRBJ2-2	TRBV5-4	.	TGTGCCAGCAGCCAGGGGACCGGGGAGCTGTTTTTT	CASSQGTGELFF
.	TRBJ2-7	TRBV7-9	.	TGTGCCAGCAGCTTGACAACCTACGAGCAGTACTTC	CASSLTTYEQYF
.	TRBJ1-1	TRBV10-3	few	TGTGCCATCAGTGAGTCGATAGGCACTGAAGCTTTCTTT	CAISESIGTEAFF
TRBD2	TRBJ2-1	TRBV5-5	.	TGTGCCAGCAGGGGCGGACTAGCGGGAGGGCGGAGCTCCTACAATGAGCAGTTCTTC	CASRGGLAGGRSSYNEQFF
TRBD1	TRBJ2-1	TRBV10-3	.	TGTGCCGCTTTCCCGGGACAGGGGGCAACCTACAATGAGCAGTTCTTC	CAAFPGQGATYNEQFF
TRBD2	TRBJ2-5	TRBV4-2	.	TGTGCCAGCAGCCAAGGGTCTAGCGGGAGAACCCAAGAGACCCAGTACTTC	CASSQGSSGRTQETQYF
.	TRBJ2-7	TRBV30	.	TGTGCCTGGAGCAGACAGAGTCCTTACGAGCAGTACTTC	CAWSRQSPYEQYF
TRBD1	TRBJ1-5	TRBV4-1	.	TGCGCCAGCAGCGAAACAGGGGTTAGCAATCAGCCCCAGCATTTT	CASSETGVSNQPQHF
.	TRBJ2-7	TRBV7-9	.	TGTGCCAGCAGCAACAGGGATTTCTACTTC	CASSNRDFYF
.	TRBJ2-1	TRBV27	.	TGTGCCAGCAGATTGATCCCCAGGGACAATGAGCAGTTCTTC	CASRLIPRDNEQFF
.	TRBJ1-4	TRBV4-1	.	TGCGCCAGCAGCCCCTACCCGACAGCAACTAATGAAAAACTGTTTTTT	CASSPYPTATNEKLFF